This T cell receptor beta chain was recorded in a study of blood T cell repertoires in COVID-19. About the study: The United States, Italy and Spain provided the acute and convalescent COVID-19 samples.

V gave up 6 bases and J gave up 2 bases, with 10 bases separating them. The CDR3 covers 13 residues. CDR1 SNHLY and CDR2 FYNNEI come from the germline V gene. Some clones are missing from TCRdb's copy, which holds only in-frame ones; the method was immunoSEQ multiplex PCR. The sample carries some 200,000 clones, about 85% recorded once. Specimen: peripheral blood. The TCR comes from a woman aged 80 or over in a cohort sampled during active or convalescent COVID-19. The chain is built from TRBV2 and TRBJ1-2; D uncertain. The DNA for the CDR3 is TGTGCCAGCAGGGAGGGTTCCAACTATGGCTACACCTTC. Protein: CASREGSNYGYTF.